This passage covers 14 T cell receptor beta chains from one sample sequenced in a study of a mutant IDH1 vaccine in newly diagnosed glioma. Noted time point: week 11, during vaccination. Each vaccine dose was 300 ug of mutant IDH1 20-mer peptide, with topical imiquimod. Libraries were prepared by immunoSEQ multiplex PCR; TCRdb keeps only in-frame clonotypes and omits some of them. This sample has about 62,000 clones, with around nine tenths found just once. For these TCRs, the target antigens are not known. Here the sequenced sample was PBMCs, taken from a glioma patient whose treatment included an IDH1 peptide vaccine. Receptors originate from a man aged 35 to 55 with glioma.

This chain connects TRBV2 to TRBJ1-2, with D perhaps matching TRBD1 (6 bases). The CDR3 runs to 14 residues. The ends were cut back, 2 bases at V and 5 bases at J, with 12 bases in the middle. Germline assignment: CDR1 SNHLY and CDR2 FYNNEI. The CDR3 DNA sequence: TGTGCCAGCAGTGAACGCAGGGGACGATATGGCTACACCTTC. Its translation is CASSERRGRYGYTF. The full variable domain, completed using reference TRBV2 and TRBJ1-2, is EPEVTQTPSHQVTQMGQEVILRCVPISNHLYFYWYRQILGQKVEFLVSFYNNEISEKSEIFDDQFSVERPDGSNFTLKIRSTKLEDSAMYFCASSERRGRYGYTFGSGTRLTVV.

This clone was observed a handful of times. The chain combines TRBV10-3 with TRBJ2-5, with D possibly called TRBD1 or TRBD2 (6 bases each). CDR3 length: 16 amino acids. The germline V gene has CDR1 ENHRY and CDR2 SYGVKD. The V gene lost 7 bases and the J gene lost 3 bases, with 21 bases spanning the gap. This CDR3 reads CAINGGEGYNKETQYF. The CDR3 nucleotides read TGTGCCATCAACGGGGGCGAAGGGTATAATAAAGAGACCCAGTACTTC.

The table lists this clone with a count of one. V is TRBV4-1 and J is TRBJ1-6; TRBD1 matches at 7 bases. The J segment lost 2 bases and the V segment lost 3 bases, leaving 4 bases of the junction unmatched. CDR1 MGHRA and CDR2 YSYEKL come from the germline V gene. CDR3 length equals 16 residues. CDR3 region: CASSQTQGTYNSPLHF. In DNA, the CDR3 is TGCGCCAGCAGCCAGACACAGGGGACCTATAATTCACCCCTCCACTTT.

This CDR3 reads CASSSLLAGAISGANVLTF. CDR3 DNA sequence: TGTGCCAGCAGTTCTCTTCTAGCGGGAGCGATCTCTGGGGCCAACGTCCTGACTTTC. The V call is TRBV28, the J call TRBJ2-6, with 10 bases that match TRBD2. The V and J ends lost 4 bases and 0 bases, in that order; junction bases with no gene match: 9. Germline assignment: CDR1 MDHEN and CDR2 SYDVKM. The CDR3 runs to 19 residues.

The V gene is TRBV7-2, the J gene TRBJ2-1; 11 bases fit TRBD1. There are 15 residues in the CDR3. Trimming cost V 5 bases and J 2 bases; bases outside gene matches: 2. Per the germline V gene, CDR1 is SGHTA and CDR2 is FQGNSA. The CDR3 DNA reads TGTGCCAGCAGCGTGGACAGGGGGCCCTACAATGAGCAGTTCTTC. Its translation: CASSVDRGPYNEQFF.

The sample holds one count of this clone. The chain has TRBV6-5 and TRBJ1-1, with 8 bases lining up with TRBD1. The germline V gene has CDR1 MNHEY and CDR2 SVGAGI. After removal of 4 bases from V and 5 bases from J, the junction contained 6 bases not matched to a gene. The CDR3 sequence is 14 residues long. The CDR3 region has the DNA TGTGCCAGCAGTTTAACAGGGGGAAAGACTGAAGCTTTCTTT. Translated, it gives CASSLTGGKTEAFF.

The rearrangement uses TRBV28 and TRBJ2-7; TRBD1 agrees at 9 bases. V was pared by 3 bases and J by 7 bases, with 10 bases of the junction left unmatched. The CDR3 is 15 amino acids. Germline loops: CDR1 MDHEN, CDR2 SYDVKM. The DNA of the CDR3 is TGTGCCAGCAGTTTGGCCAGCAACAGGGGGCAGGAGCAGTACTTC. Residues: CASSLASNRGQEQYF.

V is TRBV19 and J is TRBJ1-5; 7 bases map to TRBD1. The CDR3 spans 16 residues. The V gene's germline CDR1 is LNHDA and CDR2 SQIVND (reference sequence). Trimming took 3 bases from V and 10 from J; bases not matched to a gene: 15. The CDR3 protein is CASSILGGVQGEPQHF. The CDR3 DNA reads as TGTGCCAGTAGTATTCTCGGCGGCGTTCAGGGGGAACCCCAGCATTTT.

The chain carries TRBV29-1 and TRBJ2-3; 8 nucleotides agree with TRBD2. The V gene's germline CDR1 is SQVTM and CDR2 ANQGSEA. This CDR3 spans 12 amino acids. The V gene end was trimmed by 5 bases and the J gene end by 4 bases; junction bases not matched to a gene: 2. CDR3 coding DNA: TGCAGCGTTAGCGGGGGCCCAGATACGCAGTATTTT. It specifies CSVSGGPDTQYF.

The chain couples TRBV29-1 to TRBJ2-3; TRBD2 matches 11 bases. CDR1 and CDR2 from the germline V gene are SQVTM and ANQGSEA. The CDR3 is made up of 16 amino acids. The V segment lost 2 bases and the J segment 6 bases; nucleotides outside the gene matches: 10. CDR3 amino acids: CSVETGTSGWRDTQYF. CDR3 DNA sequence: TGCAGCGTTGAAACCGGGACTAGCGGATGGCGGGATACGCAGTATTTT.

The gene calls are TRBV19 and TRBJ2-1; 15 bases align to TRBD2. This CDR3 is built from 17 residues. Germline V gene data show CDR1 as LNHDA and CDR2 as SQIVND (reference sequence). V gave up 4 bases and J gave up 3 bases; unmatched junction bases: 4. The CDR3 nucleotides are TGTGCCAGTAGTAGTGGGACTAGCGGGAGGATCTACAATGAGCAGTTCTTC. As protein: CASSSGTSGRIYNEQFF.

The chain links TRBV7-9 to TRBJ2-5, with D possibly being TRBD1 (5 bases). Trimming left V 5 bases short and J 3 bases short, with 16 bases between. Germline-derived CDR1 and CDR2 are SEHNR and FQNEAQ (reference sequence). The CDR3 is made up of 15 amino acids. CDR3 amino acids: CASSPAPQGKETQYF. Written as DNA, the CDR3 is TGTGCCAGCAGCCCCGCCCCCCAGGGCAAAGAGACCCAGTACTTC.

V and J are TRBV28 and TRBJ1-4, with 8 nucleotides matching TRBD1. Germline lookup yields CDR1 MDHEN and CDR2 SYDVKM. The CDR3 has 15 amino acids. V gave up 4 bases and J gave up 0 bases; unmatched junction bases: 1. CDR3 loop: CASSSDRATNEKLFF. As DNA, the CDR3 is TGTGCCAGCAGTTCGGACAGGGCAACTAATGAAAAACTGTTTTTT.

CDR3 amino acids: CASSLTRGSTDTQYF. The DNA for the CDR3 is TGTGCCAGCAGCTTGACTAGAGGGAGCACAGATACGCAGTATTTT. The chain uses TRBV7-2 and TRBJ2-3, with a weak D call TRBD2 (6 bases). Trimming stripped 3 bases from V and 0 bases from J, with 10 bases between. Germline lookup yields CDR1 SGHTA and CDR2 FQGNSA. The CDR3 spans 15 residues.